This T cell receptor beta chain was captured by sequencing in a study of OX40 agonist ivuxolimab in advanced cancers. General notes on the study: Ivuxolimab was an agonistic, fully human IgG2 monoclonal antibody directed against OX40 (CD134), a costimulatory receptor. Intravenous ivuxolimab was administered to patients every 2 weeks at six dose levels: 0.01, 0.1, 0.3, 1.5, 3 and 10 mg/kg. Among the 52 dose-escalation patients, around 20 had hepatocellular carcinoma, roughly 15 melanoma, 9 renal cell carcinoma and 9 head and neck cancer. In the dose-escalation cohort, 75% to 85% of patients were male, and the mean age was around 60 years with a range of about 20 to 80. Patients were allowed to have had prior anti-PD-1, anti-PD-L1 or anti-CTLA-4 therapy, and roughly two fifths of the dose-escalation patients had been treated with checkpoint inhibitors. Partial responses were achieved by three dose-escalation patients, of whom one had hepatocellular carcinoma and two had cutaneous melanoma. Peripheral TCRbeta sequencing aimed to test whether ivuxolimab altered TCR sequence diversity and caused clonal T-cell expansion. The paper covers the monotherapy dose-escalation part of the phase I ivuxolimab trial, which included N ≈ 50 patients.

For sequencing of the TCRbeta CDR3 region, genomic DNA was extracted from the sorted cells. The immunoSEQ Assay was used to sequence the TCRbeta CDR3 regions. This immuneACCESS table, as held by TCRdb, lists in-frame sequences with V and J called but not all clones. Of the missing ones, under half trace to an unresolved V gene in checked studies; the others have no known cause. This sample holds around 94,000 clones; more than 85% were observed only once. The ten most abundant clones make up around 3.3% of the sample. General findings and caveats noted by the study authors: The antigen specificity of the peripheral T cells that underwent clonal expansion was not determined. Low levels of normalized T-cell clonal expansion were also shown by some nonresponding patients. After ivuxolimab, expanded clones were on average more numerous among CD8+ T cells than among CD4+ T cells. In partial responders in the 0.1-3.0 mg/kg groups, normalized peripheral clonal expansion was found to be among the lowest, especially among CD8+ T cells. At doses of 0.1 to 3.0 mg/kg, clonal expansion of both CD4+ and CD8+ blood T cells was observed from baseline to week 6.

In regard to this clone: What this receptor recognizes is not known. No base-level quality is on record; no much larger clone is a single base apart.

From a lookup of the germline V gene (reference sequence), CDR1 and CDR2 are LNHDA and SQIVND. The junction shows trimming of 1 base on V and 6 bases on J, plus 11 bases between the germline ends. The CDR3 numbers 14 residues from cysteine through phenylalanine. The retained sequence is limited to the CDR3, 42 bases, with the frame set at the first base. Patients with autoimmune disease history or receiving systemic immunosuppression were excluded from the trial. Peripheral blood for TCR sequencing was drawn from every dose cohort at baseline, at cycle 4 day 1 and at cycle 7 day 1. Samples came from an open-label, multicenter, first-in-human phase I dose-escalation trial of ivuxolimab. Adults with locally advanced or metastatic head and neck squamous cell, hepatocellular, melanoma or renal cell carcinoma were enrolled in the trial. CD4+ and CD8+ T cells were sorted separately from peripheral blood before TCR sequencing.

Recombination joined TRBV19 with TRBJ2-3; the D call is possibly TRBD1 or TRBD2, each sharing 5 bases. The sample consisted of CD4+ or CD8+ T cells sorted from blood, taken in a trial of the OX40 agonist ivuxolimab. The clonotype was recovered from an adult with an advanced solid tumor such as melanoma, head and neck, liver or kidney cancer. The CDR3 region reads CASSIGGGRDTQYF. The DNA sequence is given as TGTGCCAGTAGTATAGGGGGCGGGCGGGATACGCAGTATTTT.